This T cell receptor beta chain was recovered during a study of CD8+CD57+ T cells in acquired aplastic anemia. Sequenced patients had shown CD8+CD57+ cell expansion by flow cytometry. Trimming took off 5 bases at V and 0 bases at J, with 26 bases between the two ends. The CDR3 is 19 residues long. Germline V lookup: CDR1 DFQATT, CDR2 SNEGSKA (reference sequence). The use of genomic DNA as template underpinned the TCR beta VDJ and CDR3 profiling. Each CDR3 protein is one row after TCRdb ran MiXCR on the reads. The profile covers some 200,000 distinct CDR3 sequences, with 40% to 50% appearing a single time and approximately 9.4% taken by the ten largest.

Sequenced sample: sorted CD4+, CD8+, or CD8+CD57+ T cells (not recorded which) from PBMCs. The chain recombines TRBV20-1 with TRBJ2-4; D perhaps matches TRBD2 (6 bases). This receptor was identified in a human donor with aplastic anemia. CDR3 sequence reads: CSAQNKLARDWPAKNIQYF. CDR3 DNA: TGCAGTGCTCAGAACAAACTAGCCCGCGACTGGCCAGCCAAAAACATTCAGTACTTC.